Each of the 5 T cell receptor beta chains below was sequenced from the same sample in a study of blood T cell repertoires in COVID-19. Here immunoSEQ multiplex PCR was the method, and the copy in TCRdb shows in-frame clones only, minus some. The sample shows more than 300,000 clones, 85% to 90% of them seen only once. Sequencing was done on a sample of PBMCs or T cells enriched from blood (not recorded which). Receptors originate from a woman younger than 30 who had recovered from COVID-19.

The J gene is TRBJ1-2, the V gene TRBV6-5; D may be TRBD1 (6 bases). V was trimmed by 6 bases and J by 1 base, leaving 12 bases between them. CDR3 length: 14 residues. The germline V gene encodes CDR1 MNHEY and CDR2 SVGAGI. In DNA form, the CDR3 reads TGTGCCAGCAGCCTACAGGGTTTTAACTATGGCTACACCTTC. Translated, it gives CASSLQGFNYGYTF.

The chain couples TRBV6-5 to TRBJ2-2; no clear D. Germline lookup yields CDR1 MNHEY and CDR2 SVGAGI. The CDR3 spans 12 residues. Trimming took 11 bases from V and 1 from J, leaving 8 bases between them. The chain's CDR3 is CACGRNTGELFF. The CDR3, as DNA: TGTGCCTGCGGCAGGAACACCGGGGAGCTGTTTTTT.

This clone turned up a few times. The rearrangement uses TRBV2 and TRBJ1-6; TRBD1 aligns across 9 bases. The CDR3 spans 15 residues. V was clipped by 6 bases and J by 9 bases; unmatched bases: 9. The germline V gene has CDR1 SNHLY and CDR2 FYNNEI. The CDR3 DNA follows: TGTGCCAGCAGAAGGGACAGGGTAGGGATTTCACCCCTCCACTTT. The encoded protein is CASRRDRVGISPLHF.

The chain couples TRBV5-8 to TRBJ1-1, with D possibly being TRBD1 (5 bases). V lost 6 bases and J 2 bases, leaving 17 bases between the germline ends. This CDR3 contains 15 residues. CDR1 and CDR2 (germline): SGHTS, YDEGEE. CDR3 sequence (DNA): TGTGCCAGCACCGAAAGGCAGGGCCCAAACACTGAAGCTTTCTTT. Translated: CASTERQGPNTEAFF.

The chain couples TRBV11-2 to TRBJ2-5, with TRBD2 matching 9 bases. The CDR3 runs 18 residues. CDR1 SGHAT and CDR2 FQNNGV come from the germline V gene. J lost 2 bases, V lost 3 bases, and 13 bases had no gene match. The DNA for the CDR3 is TGTGCCAGCAGCTTTAGGGGTTCGGACAGCGGGGGGCAAGAGACCCAGTACTTC. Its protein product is CASSFRGSDSGGQETQYF.